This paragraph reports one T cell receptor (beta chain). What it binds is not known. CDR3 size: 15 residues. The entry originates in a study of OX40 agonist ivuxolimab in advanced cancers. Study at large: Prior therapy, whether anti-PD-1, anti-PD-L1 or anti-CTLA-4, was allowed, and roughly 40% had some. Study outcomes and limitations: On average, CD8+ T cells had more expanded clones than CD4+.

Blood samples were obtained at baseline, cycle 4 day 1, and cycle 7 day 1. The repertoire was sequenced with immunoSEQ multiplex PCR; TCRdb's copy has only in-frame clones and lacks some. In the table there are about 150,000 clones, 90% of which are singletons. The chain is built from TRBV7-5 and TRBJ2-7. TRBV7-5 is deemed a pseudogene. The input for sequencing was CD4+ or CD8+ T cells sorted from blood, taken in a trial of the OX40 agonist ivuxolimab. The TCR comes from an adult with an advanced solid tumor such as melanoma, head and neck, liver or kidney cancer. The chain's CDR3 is CASSPPGMGSYEQYF. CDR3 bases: TGTGCCAGCAGCCCCCCCGGAATGGGCTCCTACGAGCAGTACTTC.